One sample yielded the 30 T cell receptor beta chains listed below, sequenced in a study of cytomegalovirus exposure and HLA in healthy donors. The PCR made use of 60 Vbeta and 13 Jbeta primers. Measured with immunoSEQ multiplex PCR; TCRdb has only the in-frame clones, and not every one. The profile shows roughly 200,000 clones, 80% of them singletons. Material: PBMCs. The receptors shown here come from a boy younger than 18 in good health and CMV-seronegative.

The CDR3 here is CASSLDGTASNEKLFF. The CDR3 DNA follows: TGCGCCAGCAGCTTGGATGGAACAGCCTCTAATGAAAAACTGTTTTTT. The V and J genes are TRBV5-1 and TRBJ1-4, with D unclear. V lost 0 bases to trimming and J lost 3 bases, with 12 bases between them. The length of the CDR3 is 16 residues. CDR1 is SGHRS, CDR2 YFSETQ, per germline.

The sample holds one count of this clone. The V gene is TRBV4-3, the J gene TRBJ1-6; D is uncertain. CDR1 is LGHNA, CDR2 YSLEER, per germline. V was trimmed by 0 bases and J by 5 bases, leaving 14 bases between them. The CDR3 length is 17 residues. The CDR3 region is CASSQDPPEAHNSPLHF. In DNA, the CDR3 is TGCGCCAGCAGCCAAGATCCTCCGGAGGCTCATAATTCACCCCTCCACTTT.

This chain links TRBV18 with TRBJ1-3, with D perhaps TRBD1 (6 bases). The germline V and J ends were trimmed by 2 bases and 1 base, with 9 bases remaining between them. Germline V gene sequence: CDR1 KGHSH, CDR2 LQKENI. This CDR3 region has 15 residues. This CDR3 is CASSPWGLSGNTIYF. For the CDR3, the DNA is TGTGCCAGCTCACCATGGGGGCTATCTGGAAACACCATATATTTT.

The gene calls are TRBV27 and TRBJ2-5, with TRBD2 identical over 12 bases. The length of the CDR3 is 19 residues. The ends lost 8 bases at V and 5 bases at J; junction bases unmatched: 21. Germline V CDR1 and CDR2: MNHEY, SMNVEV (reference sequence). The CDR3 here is CASAPGLAGSPATWETQYF. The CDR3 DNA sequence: TGTGCCAGCGCTCCGGGACTAGCGGGCTCCCCGGCGACGTGGGAGACCCAGTACTTC.

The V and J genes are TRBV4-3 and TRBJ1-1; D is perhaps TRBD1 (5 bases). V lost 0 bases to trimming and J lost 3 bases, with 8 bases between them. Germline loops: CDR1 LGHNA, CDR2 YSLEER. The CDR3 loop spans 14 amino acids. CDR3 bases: TGCGCCAGCAGCCAAGACAGGGCGGACACTGAAGCTTTCTTT. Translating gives CASSQDRADTEAFF.

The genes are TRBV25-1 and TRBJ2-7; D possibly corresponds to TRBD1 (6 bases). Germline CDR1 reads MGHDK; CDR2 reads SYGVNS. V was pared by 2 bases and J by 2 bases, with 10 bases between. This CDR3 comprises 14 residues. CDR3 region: CASSETGWAYEQYF. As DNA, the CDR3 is TGTGCCAGCAGTGAAACAGGGTGGGCCTACGAGCAGTACTTC.

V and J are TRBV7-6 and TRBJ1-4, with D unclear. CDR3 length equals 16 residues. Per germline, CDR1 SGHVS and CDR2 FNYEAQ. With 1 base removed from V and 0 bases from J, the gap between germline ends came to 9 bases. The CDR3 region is CASSLVTGATNEKLFF. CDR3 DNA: TGTGCCAGCAGCTTAGTAACTGGAGCAACTAATGAAAAACTGTTTTTT.

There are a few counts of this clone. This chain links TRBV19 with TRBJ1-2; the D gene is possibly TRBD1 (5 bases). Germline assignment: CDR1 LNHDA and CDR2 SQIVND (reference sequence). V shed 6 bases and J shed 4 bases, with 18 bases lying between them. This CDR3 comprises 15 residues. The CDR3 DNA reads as TGTGCCAGTAGAAGGATGGGGGGGGACTTCTATGGCTACACCTTC. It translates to CASRRMGGDFYGYTF.

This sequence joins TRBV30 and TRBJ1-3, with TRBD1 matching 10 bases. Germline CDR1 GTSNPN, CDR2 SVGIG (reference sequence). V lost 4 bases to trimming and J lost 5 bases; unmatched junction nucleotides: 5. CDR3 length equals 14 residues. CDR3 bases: TGTGCCTGGACCGGGACAGGGGCAAGAAACACCATATATTTT. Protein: CAWTGTGARNTIYF. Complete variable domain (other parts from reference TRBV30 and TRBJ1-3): SQTIHQWPATLVQPVGSPLSLECTVEGTSNPNLYWYRQAAGRGLQLLFYSVGIGQISSEVPQNLSASRPQDRQFILSSKKLLLSDSGFYLCAWTGTGARNTIYFGEGSWLTVV.

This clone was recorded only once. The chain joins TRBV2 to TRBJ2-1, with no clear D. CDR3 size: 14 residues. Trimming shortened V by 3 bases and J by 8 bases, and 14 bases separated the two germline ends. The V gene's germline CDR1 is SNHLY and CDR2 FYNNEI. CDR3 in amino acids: CASSELGSRDEQFF. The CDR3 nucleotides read TGTGCCAGCAGTGAGTTAGGTAGTCGGGATGAGCAGTTCTTC.

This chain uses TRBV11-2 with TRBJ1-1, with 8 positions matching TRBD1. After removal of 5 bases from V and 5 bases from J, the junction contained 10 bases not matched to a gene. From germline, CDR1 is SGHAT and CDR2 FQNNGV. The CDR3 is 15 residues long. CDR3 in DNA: TGTGCCAGCAGCCAGATCGGACAGGGTAGAACTGAAGCTTTCTTT. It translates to CASSQIGQGRTEAFF.

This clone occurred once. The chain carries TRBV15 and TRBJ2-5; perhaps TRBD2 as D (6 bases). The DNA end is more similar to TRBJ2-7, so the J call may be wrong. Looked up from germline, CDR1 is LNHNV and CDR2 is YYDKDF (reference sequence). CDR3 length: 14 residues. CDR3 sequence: CATSRDGGMDEQYF. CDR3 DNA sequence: TGTGCCACCAGCAGAGATGGAGGGATGGACGAGCAGTACTTC.

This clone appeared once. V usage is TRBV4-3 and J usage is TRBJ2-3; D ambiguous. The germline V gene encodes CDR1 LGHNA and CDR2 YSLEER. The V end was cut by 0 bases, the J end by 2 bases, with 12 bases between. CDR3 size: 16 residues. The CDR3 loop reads CASSQDKSAYTDTQYF. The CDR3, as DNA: TGCGCCAGCAGCCAAGATAAAAGCGCCTACACAGATACGCAGTATTTT.

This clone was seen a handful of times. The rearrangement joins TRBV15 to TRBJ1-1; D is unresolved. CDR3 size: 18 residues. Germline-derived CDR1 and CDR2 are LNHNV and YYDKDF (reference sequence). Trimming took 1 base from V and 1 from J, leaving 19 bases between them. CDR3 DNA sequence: TGTGCCACCAGCAGAGGCCTTCCCGGGAGCGGTGCGAACACTGAAGCTTTCTTT. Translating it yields CATSRGLPGSGANTEAFF.

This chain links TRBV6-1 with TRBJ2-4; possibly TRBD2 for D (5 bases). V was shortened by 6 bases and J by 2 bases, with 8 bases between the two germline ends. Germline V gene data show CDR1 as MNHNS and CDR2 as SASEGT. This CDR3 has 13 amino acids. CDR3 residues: CASSVATKNIQYF. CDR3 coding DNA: TGTGCCAGCAGCGTAGCGACCAAAAACATTCAGTACTTC.

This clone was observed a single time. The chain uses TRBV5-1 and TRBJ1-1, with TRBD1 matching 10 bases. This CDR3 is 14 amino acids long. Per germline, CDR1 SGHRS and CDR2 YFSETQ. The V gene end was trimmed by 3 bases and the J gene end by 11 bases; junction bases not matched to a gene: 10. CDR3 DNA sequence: TGCGCCAGCAGCTACCCGTCGACAGGGGGCGAGGCTTTCTTT. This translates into CASSYPSTGGEAFF.

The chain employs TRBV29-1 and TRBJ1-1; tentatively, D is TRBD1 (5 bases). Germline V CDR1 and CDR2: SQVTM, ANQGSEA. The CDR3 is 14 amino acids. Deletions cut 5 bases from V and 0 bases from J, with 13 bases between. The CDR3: CSVRIRVMNTEAFF. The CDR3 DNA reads TGCAGCGTTCGTATCAGGGTTATGAACACTGAAGCTTTCTTT.

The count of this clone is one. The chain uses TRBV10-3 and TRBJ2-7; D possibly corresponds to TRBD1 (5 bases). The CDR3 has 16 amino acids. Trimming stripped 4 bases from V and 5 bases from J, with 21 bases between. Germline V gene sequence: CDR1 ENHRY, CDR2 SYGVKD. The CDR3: CAISGGTGVFKDEQYF. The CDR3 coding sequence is TGTGCCATCAGTGGGGGCACAGGAGTATTTAAAGACGAGCAGTACTTC.

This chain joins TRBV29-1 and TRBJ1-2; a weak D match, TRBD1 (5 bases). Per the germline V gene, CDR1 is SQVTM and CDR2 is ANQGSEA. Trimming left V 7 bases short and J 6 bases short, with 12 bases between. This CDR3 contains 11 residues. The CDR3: CSAGHWDGYTF. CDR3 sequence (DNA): TGCAGCGCAGGGCATTGGGATGGCTACACCTTC. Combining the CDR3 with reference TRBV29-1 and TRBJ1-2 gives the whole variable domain SAVISQKPSRDICQRGTSLTIQCQVDSQVTMMFWYRQQPGQSLTLIATANQGSEATYESGFVIDKFPISRPNLTFSTLTVSNMSPEDSSIYLCSAGHWDGYTFGSGTRLTVV.

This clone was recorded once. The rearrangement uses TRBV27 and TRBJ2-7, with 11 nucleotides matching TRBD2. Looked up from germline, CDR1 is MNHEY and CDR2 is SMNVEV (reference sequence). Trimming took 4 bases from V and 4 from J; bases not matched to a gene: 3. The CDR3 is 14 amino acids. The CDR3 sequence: CASSYSGRGYEQYF. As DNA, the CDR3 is TGTGCCAGCAGTTATAGCGGGAGGGGGTACGAGCAGTACTTC.

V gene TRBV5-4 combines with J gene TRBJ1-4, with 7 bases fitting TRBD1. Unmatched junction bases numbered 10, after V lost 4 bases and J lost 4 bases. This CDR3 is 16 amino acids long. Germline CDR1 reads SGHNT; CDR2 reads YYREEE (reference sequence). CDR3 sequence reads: CASSLVPGQYNEKLFF. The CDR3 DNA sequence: TGTGCCAGCAGCCTCGTTCCGGGACAGTATAATGAAAAACTGTTTTTT.

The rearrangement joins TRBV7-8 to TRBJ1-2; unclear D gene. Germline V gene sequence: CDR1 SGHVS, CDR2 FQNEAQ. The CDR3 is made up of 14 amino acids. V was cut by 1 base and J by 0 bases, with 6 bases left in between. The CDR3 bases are TGTGCCAGCAGCTTAGAACAGACTAACTATGGCTACACCTTC. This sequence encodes CASSLEQTNYGYTF.

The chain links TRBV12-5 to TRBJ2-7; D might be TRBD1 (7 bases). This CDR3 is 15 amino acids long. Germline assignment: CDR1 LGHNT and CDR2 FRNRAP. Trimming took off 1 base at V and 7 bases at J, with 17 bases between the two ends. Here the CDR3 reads CASGLAAGGSGEQYF. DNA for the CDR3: TGTGCTAGTGGTTTGGCCGCAGGGGGGAGCGGGGAGCAGTACTTC.

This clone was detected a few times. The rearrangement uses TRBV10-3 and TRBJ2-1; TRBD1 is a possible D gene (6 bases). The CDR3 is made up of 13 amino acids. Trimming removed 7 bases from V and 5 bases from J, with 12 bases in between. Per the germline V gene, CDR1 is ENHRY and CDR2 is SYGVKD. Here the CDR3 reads CAIMEDSHNEQFF. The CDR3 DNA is TGTGCCATCATGGAGGACAGTCACAATGAGCAGTTCTTC.

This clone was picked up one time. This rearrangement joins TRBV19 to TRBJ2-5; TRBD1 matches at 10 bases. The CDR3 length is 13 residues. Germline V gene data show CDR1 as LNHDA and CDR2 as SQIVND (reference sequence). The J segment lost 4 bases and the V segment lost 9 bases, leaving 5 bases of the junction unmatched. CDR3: CASMDRGLETQYF. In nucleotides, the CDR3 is TGTGCCAGCATGGACAGGGGGTTAGAGACCCAGTACTTC.

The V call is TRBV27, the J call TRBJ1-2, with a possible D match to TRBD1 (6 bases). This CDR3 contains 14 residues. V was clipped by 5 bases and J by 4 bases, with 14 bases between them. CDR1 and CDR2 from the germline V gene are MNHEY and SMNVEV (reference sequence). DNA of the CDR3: TGTGCCAGCAGTGAAATACAGGGAGCCTATGGCTACACCTTC. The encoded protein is CASSEIQGAYGYTF.

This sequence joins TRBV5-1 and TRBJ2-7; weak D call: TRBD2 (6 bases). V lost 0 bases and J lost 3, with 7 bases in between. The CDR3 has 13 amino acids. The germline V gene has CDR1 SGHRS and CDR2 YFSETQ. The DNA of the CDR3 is TGCGCCAGCAGCTTGGAAGCGGGCTACGAGCAGTACTTC. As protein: CASSLEAGYEQYF.

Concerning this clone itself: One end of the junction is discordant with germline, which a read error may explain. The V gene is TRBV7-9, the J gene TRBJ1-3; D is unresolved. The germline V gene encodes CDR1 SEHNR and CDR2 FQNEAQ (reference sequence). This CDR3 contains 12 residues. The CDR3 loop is CSSSSVGNTIYF. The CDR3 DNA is TGTTCCAGCAGCTCCGTCGGAAACACCATATATTTT.

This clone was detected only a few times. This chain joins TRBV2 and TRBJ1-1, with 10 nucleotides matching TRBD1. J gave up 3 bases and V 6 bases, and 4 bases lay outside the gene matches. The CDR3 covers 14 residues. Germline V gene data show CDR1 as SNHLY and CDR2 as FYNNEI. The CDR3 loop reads CASSQDRGDTEAFF. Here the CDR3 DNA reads TGTGCCAGCAGCCAGGACAGGGGGGACACTGAAGCTTTCTTT. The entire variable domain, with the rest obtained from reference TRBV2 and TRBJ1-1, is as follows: EPEVTQTPSHQVTQMGQEVILRCVPISNHLYFYWYRQILGQKVEFLVSFYNNEISEKSEIFDDQFSVERPDGSNFTLKIRSTKLEDSAMYFCASSQDRGDTEAFFGQGTRLTVV.

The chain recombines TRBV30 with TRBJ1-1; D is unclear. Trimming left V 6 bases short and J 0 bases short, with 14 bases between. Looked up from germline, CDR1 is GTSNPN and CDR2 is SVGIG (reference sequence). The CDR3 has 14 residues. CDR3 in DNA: TGTGCCTGCCGACGGGAGTCCTTGAACACTGAAGCTTTCTTT. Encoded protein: CACRRESLNTEAFF.